One T cell receptor beta chain is described in this entry. CDR3 length equals 10 residues. Germline lookup yields CDR1 SQVTM and CDR2 ANQGSEA. Trimming pared 7 bases from V and 10 bases from J, leaving 11 bases between. This specimen belongs to a study of CD8 T cells in Susac syndrome. About the research overall: Clinical remission applied to fewer than ten sequenced Susac syndrome patients, and roughly six had active disease. Intravenous immunoglobulin alone or corticosteroids were being given to patients with Susac syndrome at blood draw, unless they were therapy-naive.

Random hexamers primed reverse transcription of 0.5 to 1 ug RNA. TCR beta CDR3 was amplified by immunoSEQ covering 54 Vbeta and 13 Jbeta. Each CDR3 protein is one row after TCRdb ran MiXCR on the immunoSEQ multiplex PCR reads. The table lists 150,000 to 200,000 distinct CDR3 sequences, 85% to 95% of them singletons. Purification of the CD8+ and CD4+ T cells relied on negative isolation, and TEMRA cells underwent FACS enrichment. The sequenced sample was CD4+ T cells from PBMCs. This sequence joins TRBV29-1 and TRBJ2-1; unclear D gene. The sequence derives from a human donor with Susac syndrome. The CDR3 is CSAGPREQFF. DNA of the CDR3: TGCAGCGCCGGCCCCCGCGAGCAGTTCTTC.